This is a list of T cell receptor beta chains from one sample in a study of shared clonotypes between healthy human individuals. The repertoire was sequenced with immunoSEQ multiplex PCR; TCRdb's copy has only in-frame clones and lacks some. The sample has over 1.4 million clones; around 97% are singletons. Sequencing input: naive CD4+ T cells sorted from blood. These receptors were collected from a young man in good health. Both conserved end residues are part of each CDR3. A D gene is named only where the DNA matches it firmly. Some rows have no size entry. The others give once, few or many, or a class for an expanded clone.

clone_size j_call v_call d_call cdr3_aa cdr3_nt
NA TRBJ2-7 TRBV30 NA CAWSVLHPYEQYF TGTGCCTGGAGTGTACTACACCCCTACGAGCAGTACTTC
once TRBJ2-3 TRBV9 TRBD2 CASSKRGSGGMADTQYF TGTGCCAGCAGTAAACGGGGATCGGGAGGAATGGCAGATACGCAGTATTTT
NA TRBJ2-2 TRBV18 TRBD1 CASLRTGLTGELFF TGTGCCAGCTTACGGACAGGGTTAACCGGGGAGCTGTTTTTT
NA TRBJ1-5 TRBV28 NA CASSLLGSNQPQHF TGTGCCAGCAGTTTACTCGGCAGCAATCAGCCCCAGCATTTT
once TRBJ2-3 TRBV7-2 NA CASSLGWGASTDTQYF TGTGCCAGCAGCTTAGGATGGGGGGCAAGCACAGATACGCAGTATTTT
NA TRBJ2-3 TRBV18 NA CASSPLVSGTQYF TGTGCCAGCTCACCACTAGTCAGCGGTACGCAGTATTTT
NA TRBJ1-4 TRBV19 NA CASREASEKLFF TGTGCCAGCCGGGAGGCCTCTGAAAAACTGTTTTTT
NA TRBJ1-1 TRBV9 NA CASSVDGFSEAFF TGTGCCAGCAGCGTAGACGGATTCTCTGAAGCTTTCTTT
NA TRBJ2-3 TRBV9 NA CASSVEGDTQYF TGTGCCAGCAGCGTAGAAGGAGATACGCAGTATTTT
NA TRBJ1-2 TRBV9 NA CASSVVQGTGYTF TGTGCCAGCAGCGTAGTTCAGGGGACCGGCTACACCTTC
NA TRBJ2-7 TRBV28 TRBD1 CASTLGQGPYEQYF TGTGCCAGCACTCTCGGACAGGGTCCCTACGAGCAGTACTTC
NA TRBJ2-1 TRBV28 NA CASSSPGSGIYNEQFF TGTGCCAGCAGTTCGCCGGGGAGCGGAATCTACAATGAGCAGTTCTTC
NA TRBJ2-1 TRBV13 TRBD2 CASSIRLAKGPRNYNEQFF TGTGCCAGCAGCATACGACTAGCGAAAGGGCCCCGTAACTACAATGAGCAGTTCTTC
few TRBJ2-7 TRBV6-1 NA CASSEGDGYLYEQYF TGTGCCAGCAGTGAAGGAGACGGATACCTCTACGAGCAGTACTTC
NA TRBJ2-3 TRBV11-3 TRBD2 CASSLASLAGKDTQYF TGTGCCAGCAGCTTAGCGTCCCTAGCGGGAAAAGATACGCAGTATTTT
NA TRBJ2-1 TRBV28 TRBD2 CASSTSSGRGPYNEQFF TGTGCCAGCAGTACCTCTAGCGGGAGGGGGCCCTACAATGAGCAGTTCTTC
NA TRBJ2-3 TRBV6-5 NA CASSDPAGPSDTQYF TGTGCCAGCAGCGACCCTGCAGGGCCGTCAGATACGCAGTATTTT
NA TRBJ2-7 TRBV7-2 TRBD2 CASSYWGEGGYEQYF TGTGCCAGCAGCTACTGGGGGGAGGGAGGCTACGAGCAGTACTTC
NA TRBJ2-7 TRBV2 TRBD2 CASSTSGIAYEQYF TGTGCCAGCAGCACTAGCGGTATCGCCTACGAGCAGTACTTC
once TRBJ2-5 TRBV14 NA CASSHGQRETQYF TGTGCCAGCAGCCACGGACAGAGAGAGACCCAGTACTTC
NA TRBJ1-2 TRBV30 NA CAWITSGNYGYTF TGTGCCTGGATTACCTCAGGGAACTATGGCTACACCTTC
NA TRBJ2-6 TRBV28 NA CASSLWQPSGANVLTF TGTGCCAGCAGTTTGTGGCAGCCCTCTGGGGCCAACGTCCTGACTTTC
once TRBJ2-5 TRBV18 NA CASSQGSGRMAAETQYF TGTGCCAGCTCACAAGGCTCCGGTCGGATGGCGGCAGAGACCCAGTACTTC
NA TRBJ2-3 TRBV4-3 TRBD1 CASSQDARGPDTQYF TGCGCCAGCAGCCAAGATGCCAGGGGGCCAGATACGCAGTATTTT
NA TRBJ1-3 TRBV28 NA CASTAMGGGNTIYF TGTGCCAGCACTGCAATGGGTGGGGGAAACACCATATATTTT
NA TRBJ2-7 TRBV29-1 NA CSVLRSYEQYF TGCAGCGTTCTACGCTCCTACGAGCAGTACTTC
once TRBJ2-7 TRBV9 TRBD2 CASSPRAGFSYEQYF TGTGCCAGCAGCCCCAGAGCGGGGTTCTCCTACGAGCAGTACTTC
NA TRBJ2-7 TRBV10-3 NA CAISVGEGGSEQYF TGTGCCATCAGTGTTGGAGAGGGGGGAAGCGAGCAGTACTTC
once TRBJ2-7 TRBV5-4 TRBD2 CASRARLAGDYEQYF TGTGCCAGCAGGGCCCGACTAGCGGGAGACTACGAGCAGTACTTC
NA TRBJ1-1 TRBV7-9 NA CASSPAPGRGDTEAFF TGTGCCAGCAGCCCCGCCCCGGGCAGGGGAGACACTGAAGCTTTCTTT
NA TRBJ1-2 TRBV28 NA CASSLGRWDGYTF TGTGCCAGCAGTTTGGGGCGATGGGATGGCTACACCTTC
NA TRBJ2-7 TRBV11-2 NA CASSLARQVEGHEQYF TGTGCCAGCAGCTTAGCCAGACAGGTGGAAGGCCACGAGCAGTACTTC
NA TRBJ2-7 TRBV7-9 NA CASSWTRQTYEQYF TGTGCCAGCAGTTGGACACGTCAGACCTACGAGCAGTACTTC
NA TRBJ2-7 TRBV11-2 NA CASSLAHGYEQYF TGTGCCAGCAGCTTAGCCCACGGGTACGAGCAGTACTTC
NA TRBJ2-5 TRBV27 TRBD1 CASSRTGTEETQYF TGTGCCAGCAGTCGAACCGGGACAGAAGAGACCCAGTACTTC
NA TRBJ2-1 TRBV6-5 NA CASSYNLRSRDEQFF TGTGCCAGCAGTTACAATCTGAGGAGCCGCGATGAGCAGTTCTTC
NA TRBJ2-1 TRBV7-9 NA CASSQMGEQFF TGTGCCAGCAGCCAGATGGGTGAGCAGTTCTTC
NA TRBJ2-7 TRBV6-4 NA CASSDSNGYEQYF TGTGCCAGCAGTGACTCGAATGGCTACGAGCAGTACTTC
once TRBJ1-3 TRBV7-9 NA CASSLKGSSGNTIYF TGTGCCAGCAGCTTAAAGGGTTCGTCTGGAAACACCATATATTTT
NA TRBJ2-7 TRBV5-6 TRBD1 CASSKRQGISYEQYF TGTGCCAGCAGCAAACGACAGGGGATATCCTACGAGCAGTACTTC
NA TRBJ1-1 TRBV6-5 TRBD1 CASSYLSTGRPTEAFF TGTGCCAGCAGTTACCTGTCGACAGGGCGGCCCACTGAAGCTTTCTTT
NA TRBJ2-1 TRBV5-1 NA CASSLDDYAGYNEQFF TGCGCCAGCAGCTTGGATGACTATGCAGGGTACAATGAGCAGTTCTTC
NA TRBJ2-5 TRBV4-1 NA CASSQASAPLGGETQYF TGCGCCAGCAGCCAAGCTAGCGCACCCCTGGGCGGAGAGACCCAGTACTTC
NA TRBJ1-1 TRBV19 TRBD1 CASIRLGQGNTEAFF TGTGCCAGTATCCGCCTGGGACAGGGGAACACTGAAGCTTTCTTT
NA TRBJ1-2 TRBV5-1 TRBD1 CASSSKTGRNYGYTF TGCGCCAGCAGCTCTAAGACAGGGAGAAACTATGGCTACACCTTC
NA TRBJ2-7 TRBV7-9 TRBD1 CASSERTGTYEQYF TGTGCCAGCAGCGAACGGACAGGCACCTACGAGCAGTACTTC
NA TRBJ2-7 TRBV4-1 NA CASSLQGAYEQYF TGCGCCAGCAGCCTCCAAGGCGCCTACGAGCAGTACTTC
NA TRBJ2-3 TRBV2 NA CASSRTDRPTDTQYF TGTGCCAGCAGTAGGACAGACCGGCCAACAGATACGCAGTATTTT
NA TRBJ2-7 TRBV7-3 TRBD1 CASSPGTGLYEQYF TGTGCCAGCAGCCCCGGGACAGGGTTGTACGAGCAGTACTTC
NA TRBJ2-5 TRBV5-1 TRBD2 CASSRAGGMETQYF TGCGCCAGCAGCCGAGCGGGAGGAATGGAGACCCAGTACTTC